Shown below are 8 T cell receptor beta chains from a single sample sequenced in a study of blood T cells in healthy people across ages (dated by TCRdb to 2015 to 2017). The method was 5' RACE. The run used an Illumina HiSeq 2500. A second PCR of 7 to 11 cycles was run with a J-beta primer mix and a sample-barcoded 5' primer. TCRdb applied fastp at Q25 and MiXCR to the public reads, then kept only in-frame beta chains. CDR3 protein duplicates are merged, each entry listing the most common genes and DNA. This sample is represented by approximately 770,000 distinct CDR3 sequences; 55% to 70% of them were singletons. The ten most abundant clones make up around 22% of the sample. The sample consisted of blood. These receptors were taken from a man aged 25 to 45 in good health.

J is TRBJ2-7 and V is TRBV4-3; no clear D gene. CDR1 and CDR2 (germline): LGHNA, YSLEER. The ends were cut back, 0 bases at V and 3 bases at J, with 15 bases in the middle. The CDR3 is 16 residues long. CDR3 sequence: CASSQELPGDNYEQYF. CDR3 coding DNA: TGCGCCAGCAGCCAAGAGTTGCCAGGTGATAACTACGAGCAGTACTTC.

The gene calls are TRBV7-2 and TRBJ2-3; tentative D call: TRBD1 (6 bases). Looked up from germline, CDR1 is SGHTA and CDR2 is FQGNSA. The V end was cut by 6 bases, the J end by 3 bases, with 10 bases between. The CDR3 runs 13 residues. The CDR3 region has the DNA TGTGCCAGCAGGCTCCAGGGGACAGATACGCAGTATTTT. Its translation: CASRLQGTDTQYF.

The CDR3 region is CAWRETGYNEQFF. In DNA, the CDR3 is TGTGCCTGGAGGGAGACAGGGTACAATGAGCAGTTCTTC. V is TRBV30 and J is TRBJ2-1, with 7 bases aligning to TRBD1. The CDR3 extends over 13 amino acids. The ends lost 3 bases at V and 4 bases at J; junction bases unmatched: 3. Looked up from germline, CDR1 is GTSNPN and CDR2 is SVGIG (reference sequence).

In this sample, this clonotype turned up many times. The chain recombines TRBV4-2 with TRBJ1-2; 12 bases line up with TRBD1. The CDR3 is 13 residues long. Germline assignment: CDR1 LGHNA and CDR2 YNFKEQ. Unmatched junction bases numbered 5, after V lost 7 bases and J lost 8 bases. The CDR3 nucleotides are TGTGCCAGCATGGGACAGGGGGCACGCGGCTACACCTTC. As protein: CASMGQGARGYTF.

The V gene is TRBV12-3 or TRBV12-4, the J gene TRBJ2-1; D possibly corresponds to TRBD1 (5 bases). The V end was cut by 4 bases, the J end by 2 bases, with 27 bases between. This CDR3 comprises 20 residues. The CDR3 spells CASSYSSLGEPPVTYNEQFF. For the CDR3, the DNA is TGTGCCAGCAGTTACTCGAGTTTAGGGGAACCTCCGGTGACCTACAATGAGCAGTTCTTC.

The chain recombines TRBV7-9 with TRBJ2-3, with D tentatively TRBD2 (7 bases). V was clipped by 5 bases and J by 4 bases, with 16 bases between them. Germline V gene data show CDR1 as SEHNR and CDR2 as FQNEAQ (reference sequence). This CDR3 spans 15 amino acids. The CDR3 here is CASSRGGTPADTQYF. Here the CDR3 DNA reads TGTGCCAGCAGCCGCGGGGGCACCCCGGCAGATACGCAGTATTTT.

The CDR3 DNA reads as TGTGCCAGCAGCTTTACCGGGACTAGTGGCTTCAATGAGCAGTTCTTC. It translates to CASSFTGTSGFNEQFF. V is TRBV7-2 and J is TRBJ2-1, with TRBD2 matching over 8 bases. The V gene's germline CDR1 is SGHTA and CDR2 FQGNSA. V lost 3 bases and J lost 6; bases outside the gene matches: 10. This CDR3 is 16 amino acids long.

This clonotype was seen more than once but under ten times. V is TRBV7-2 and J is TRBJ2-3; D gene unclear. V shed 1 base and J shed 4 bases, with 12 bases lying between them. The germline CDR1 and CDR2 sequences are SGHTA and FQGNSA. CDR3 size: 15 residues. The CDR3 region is CASSLGNYSPDTQYF. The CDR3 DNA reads TGTGCCAGCAGCTTAGGGAACTACTCCCCAGATACGCAGTATTTT.